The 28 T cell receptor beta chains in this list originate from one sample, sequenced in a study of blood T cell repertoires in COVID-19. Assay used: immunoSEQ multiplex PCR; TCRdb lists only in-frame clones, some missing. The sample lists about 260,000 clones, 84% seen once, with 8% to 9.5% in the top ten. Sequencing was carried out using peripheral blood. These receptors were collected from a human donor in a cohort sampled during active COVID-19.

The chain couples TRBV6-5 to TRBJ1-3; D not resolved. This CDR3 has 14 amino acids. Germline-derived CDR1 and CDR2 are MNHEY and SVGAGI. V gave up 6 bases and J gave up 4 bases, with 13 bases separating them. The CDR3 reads CASSKQRTGNTIYF. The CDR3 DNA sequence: TGTGCCAGCAGCAAACAGAGAACGGGAAACACCATATATTTT.

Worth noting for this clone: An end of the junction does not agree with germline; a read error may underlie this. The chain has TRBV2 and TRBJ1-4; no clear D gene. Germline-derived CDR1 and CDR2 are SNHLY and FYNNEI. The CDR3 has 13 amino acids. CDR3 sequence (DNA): TGTGCCAGCAGTCCATCTACACCGGGTCGATGGCTTTTT. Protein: CASSPSTPGRWLF.

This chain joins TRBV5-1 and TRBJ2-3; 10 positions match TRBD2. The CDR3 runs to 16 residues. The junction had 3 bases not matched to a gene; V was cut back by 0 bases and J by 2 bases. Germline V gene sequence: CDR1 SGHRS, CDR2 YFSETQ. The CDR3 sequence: CASSLASGGPTDTQYF. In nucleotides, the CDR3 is TGCGCCAGCAGCTTGGCTAGCGGGGGCCCCACAGATACGCAGTATTTT.

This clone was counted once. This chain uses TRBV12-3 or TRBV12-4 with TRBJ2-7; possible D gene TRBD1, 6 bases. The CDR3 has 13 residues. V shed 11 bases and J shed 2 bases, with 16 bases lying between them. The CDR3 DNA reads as TGTGCCTGTAGGACAGCTACTCCCTACGAGCAGTACTTC. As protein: CACRTATPYEQYF.

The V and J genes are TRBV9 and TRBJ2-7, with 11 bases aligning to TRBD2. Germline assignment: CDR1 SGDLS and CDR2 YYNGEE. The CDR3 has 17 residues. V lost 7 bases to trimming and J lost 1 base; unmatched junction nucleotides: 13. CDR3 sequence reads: CASSPGVAGGQSYEQYF. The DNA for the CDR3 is TGTGCCAGCTCACCCGGGGTAGCGGGGGGGCAGTCCTACGAGCAGTACTTC.

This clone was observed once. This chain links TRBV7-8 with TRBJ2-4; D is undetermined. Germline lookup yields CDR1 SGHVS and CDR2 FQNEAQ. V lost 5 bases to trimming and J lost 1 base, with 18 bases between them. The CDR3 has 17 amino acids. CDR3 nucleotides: TGTGCCAGCAGCAAACGAGCTAGTCTTGGGGCCAAAAACATTCAGTACTTC. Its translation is CASSKRASLGAKNIQYF. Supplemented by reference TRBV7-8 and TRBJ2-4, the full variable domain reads GAGVSQSPRYKVAKRGQDVALRCDPISGHVSLFWYQQALGQGPEFLTYFQNEAQLDKSGLPSDRFFAERPEGSVSTLKIQRTQQEDSAVYLCASSKRASLGAKNIQYFGAGTRLSVL.

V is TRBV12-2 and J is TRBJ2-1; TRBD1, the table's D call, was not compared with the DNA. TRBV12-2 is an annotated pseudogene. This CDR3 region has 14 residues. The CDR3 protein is CASRFHDRGQGPFF. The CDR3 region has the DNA TGTGCAAGTCGCTTCCACGACCGGGGACAGGGGCCGTTCTTC.

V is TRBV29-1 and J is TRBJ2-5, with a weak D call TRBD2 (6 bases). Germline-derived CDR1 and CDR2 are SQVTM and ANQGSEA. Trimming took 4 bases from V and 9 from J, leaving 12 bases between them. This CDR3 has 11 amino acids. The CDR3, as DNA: TGCAGCGTTGGCCGGGGGATACCCCAGTACTTC. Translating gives CSVGRGIPQYF.

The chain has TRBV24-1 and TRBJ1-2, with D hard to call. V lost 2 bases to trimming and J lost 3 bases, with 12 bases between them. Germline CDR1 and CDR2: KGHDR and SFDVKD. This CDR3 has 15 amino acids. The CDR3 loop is CATSDSVGGYYGYTF. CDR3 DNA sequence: TGTGCCACCAGTGATTCGGTCGGCGGATACTATGGCTACACCTTC.

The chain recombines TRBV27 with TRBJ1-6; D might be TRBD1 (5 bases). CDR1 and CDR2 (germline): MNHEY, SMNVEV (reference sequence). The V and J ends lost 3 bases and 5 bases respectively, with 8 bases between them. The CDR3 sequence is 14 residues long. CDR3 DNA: TGTGCCAGCAGTTTCGGGGGAGATAATTCACCCCTCCACTTT. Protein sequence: CASSFGGDNSPLHF.

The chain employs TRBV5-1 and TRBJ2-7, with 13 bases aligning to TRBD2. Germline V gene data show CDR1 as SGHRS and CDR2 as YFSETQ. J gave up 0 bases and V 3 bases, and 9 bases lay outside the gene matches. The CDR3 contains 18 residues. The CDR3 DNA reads TGCGCCAGCAGCTCGCGGACTAGCGGGAGCCAGAGCTCCTACGAGCAGTACTTC. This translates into CASSSRTSGSQSSYEQYF.

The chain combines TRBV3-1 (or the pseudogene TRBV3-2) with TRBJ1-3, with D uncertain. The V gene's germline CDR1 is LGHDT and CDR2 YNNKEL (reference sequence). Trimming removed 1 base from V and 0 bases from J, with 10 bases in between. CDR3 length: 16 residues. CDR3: CASSQAFTVSGNTIYF. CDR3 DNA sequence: TGTGCCAGCAGCCAAGCCTTTACAGTCTCTGGAAACACCATATATTTT.

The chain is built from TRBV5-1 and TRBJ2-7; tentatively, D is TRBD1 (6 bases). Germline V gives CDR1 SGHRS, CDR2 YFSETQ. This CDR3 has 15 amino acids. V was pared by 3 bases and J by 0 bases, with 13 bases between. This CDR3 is CASSSSGTHSYEQYF. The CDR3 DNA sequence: TGCGCCAGCAGCTCCTCCGGGACACACTCCTACGAGCAGTACTTC.

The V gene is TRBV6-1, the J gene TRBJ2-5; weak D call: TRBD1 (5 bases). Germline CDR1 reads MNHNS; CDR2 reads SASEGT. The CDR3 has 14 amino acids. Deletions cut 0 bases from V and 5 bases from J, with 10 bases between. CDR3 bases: TGTGCCAGCAGTGAAGCAGGGGTGGGGGAGACCCAGTACTTC. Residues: CASSEAGVGETQYF.

In DNA form, the CDR3 reads TGCGCCAGCAGCTTCCGGGACACTGCCTACGAGCAGTACTTC. This sequence encodes CASSFRDTAYEQYF. The rearrangement joins TRBV5-1 to TRBJ2-7; possible D gene TRBD1, 6 bases. CDR3 length: 14 amino acids. Between the trimmed V and J ends, which lost 2 bases and 2 bases, there was a span of 11 bases. Germline V CDR1 and CDR2: SGHRS, YFSETQ.

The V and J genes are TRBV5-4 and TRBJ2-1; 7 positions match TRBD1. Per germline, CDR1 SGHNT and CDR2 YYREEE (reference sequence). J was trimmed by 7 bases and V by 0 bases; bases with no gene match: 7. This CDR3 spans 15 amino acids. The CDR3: CASSLDRGLRNEQFF. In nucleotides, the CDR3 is TGTGCCAGCAGCTTGGACAGGGGTTTGAGGAATGAGCAGTTCTTC.

The CDR3 reads CASSQDGAAGGPTDTQYF. In DNA form, the CDR3 reads TGCGCCAGCAGCCAAGATGGGGCTGCGGGAGGTCCCACAGATACGCAGTATTTT. The V and J genes are TRBV4-1 and TRBJ2-3, with 8 positions matching TRBD2. Germline trimming cut 0 bases from V and 2 bases from J; bases unmatched to any gene: 10. From germline, CDR1 is MGHRA and CDR2 YSYEKL. This CDR3 is 18 amino acids long.

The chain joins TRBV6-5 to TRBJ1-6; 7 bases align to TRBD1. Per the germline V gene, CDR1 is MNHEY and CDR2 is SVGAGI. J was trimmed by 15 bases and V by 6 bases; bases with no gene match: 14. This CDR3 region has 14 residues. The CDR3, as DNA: TGTGCCAGCAGCCCCATTACAGGGGTTCAGCGCCTCCACTTT. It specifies CASSPITGVQRLHF.

CDR3 sequence reads: CASSYQGGEQYF. CDR3 sequence (DNA): TGTGCCAGCAGCTACCAGGGTGGGGAGCAGTACTTC. The chain combines TRBV9 with TRBJ2-7, with a weak D call TRBD1 (5 bases). Germline V lookup: CDR1 SGDLS, CDR2 YYNGEE. The V end was cut by 4 bases, the J end by 7 bases, with 12 bases between. This CDR3 is 12 amino acids long.

CDR3 coding DNA: TGTGCCATCAGTGAGGGAGGGAACTATGGCTACACCTTC. Its protein product is CAISEGGNYGYTF. The rearrangement links TRBV10-3 to TRBJ1-2, with D hard to call. The CDR3 spans 13 residues. Germline-derived CDR1 and CDR2 are ENHRY and SYGVKD. The V gene lost 2 bases and the J gene lost 2 bases, with 6 bases spanning the gap.

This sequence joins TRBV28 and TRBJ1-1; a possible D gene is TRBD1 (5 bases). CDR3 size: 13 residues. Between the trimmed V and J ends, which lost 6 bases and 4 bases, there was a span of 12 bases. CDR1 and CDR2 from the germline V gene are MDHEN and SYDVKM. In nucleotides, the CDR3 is TGTGCCAGCAGAGGGGATTTGGTCACTGAAGCTTTCTTT. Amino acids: CASRGDLVTEAFF.

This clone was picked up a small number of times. The DNA of the CDR3 is TGTGCCAGCGGAGAGGGCAGCCGAGGGAACACTGAAGCTTTCTTT. Amino acids: CASGEGSRGNTEAFF. The genes are TRBV6-5 and TRBJ1-1; D remains ambiguous. Germline CDR1 and CDR2: MNHEY and SVGAGI. The CDR3 has 15 residues. Deletions cut 8 bases from V and 1 base from J, with 17 bases between.

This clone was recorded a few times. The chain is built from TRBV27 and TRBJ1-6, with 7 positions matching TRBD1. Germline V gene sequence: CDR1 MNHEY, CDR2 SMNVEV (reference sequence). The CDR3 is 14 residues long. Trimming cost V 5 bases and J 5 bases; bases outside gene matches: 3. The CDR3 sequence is CASSPGQNNSPLHF. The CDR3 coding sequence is TGTGCCAGCAGTCCGGGACAGAATAATTCACCCCTCCACTTT.

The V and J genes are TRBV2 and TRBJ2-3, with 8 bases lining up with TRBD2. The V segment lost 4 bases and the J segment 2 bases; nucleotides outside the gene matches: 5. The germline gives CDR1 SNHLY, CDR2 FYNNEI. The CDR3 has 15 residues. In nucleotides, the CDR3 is TGTGCCAGCAGTGTAGTAGCGGGAACCACAGATACGCAGTATTTT. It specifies CASSVVAGTTDTQYF.

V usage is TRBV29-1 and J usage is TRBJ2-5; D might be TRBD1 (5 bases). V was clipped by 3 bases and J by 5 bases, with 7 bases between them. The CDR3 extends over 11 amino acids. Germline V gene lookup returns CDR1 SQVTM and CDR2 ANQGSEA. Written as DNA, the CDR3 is TGCAGCGTTGACAGGGCTGAGACCCAGTACTTC. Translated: CSVDRAETQYF.

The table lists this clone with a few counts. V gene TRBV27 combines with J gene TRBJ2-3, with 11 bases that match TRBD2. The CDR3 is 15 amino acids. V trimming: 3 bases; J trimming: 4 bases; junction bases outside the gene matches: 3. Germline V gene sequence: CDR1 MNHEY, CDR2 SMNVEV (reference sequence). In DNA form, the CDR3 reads TGTGCCAGCAGTTTTGCGGGACTAGCGGCAGATACGCAGTATTTT. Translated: CASSFAGLAADTQYF.

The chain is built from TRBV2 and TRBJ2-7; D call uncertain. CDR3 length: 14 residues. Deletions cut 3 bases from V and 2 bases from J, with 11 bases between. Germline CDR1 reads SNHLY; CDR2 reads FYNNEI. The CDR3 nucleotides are TGTGCCAGCAGTGAGGCACTGACACCCTACGAGCAGTACTTC. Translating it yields CASSEALTPYEQYF.

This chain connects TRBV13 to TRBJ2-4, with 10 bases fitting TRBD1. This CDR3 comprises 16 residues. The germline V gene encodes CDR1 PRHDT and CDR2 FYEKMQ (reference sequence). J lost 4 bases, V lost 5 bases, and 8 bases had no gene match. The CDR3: CASSARDRGLKNIQYF. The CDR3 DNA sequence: TGTGCCAGCAGCGCCCGGGACAGGGGTCTTAAAAACATTCAGTACTTC.